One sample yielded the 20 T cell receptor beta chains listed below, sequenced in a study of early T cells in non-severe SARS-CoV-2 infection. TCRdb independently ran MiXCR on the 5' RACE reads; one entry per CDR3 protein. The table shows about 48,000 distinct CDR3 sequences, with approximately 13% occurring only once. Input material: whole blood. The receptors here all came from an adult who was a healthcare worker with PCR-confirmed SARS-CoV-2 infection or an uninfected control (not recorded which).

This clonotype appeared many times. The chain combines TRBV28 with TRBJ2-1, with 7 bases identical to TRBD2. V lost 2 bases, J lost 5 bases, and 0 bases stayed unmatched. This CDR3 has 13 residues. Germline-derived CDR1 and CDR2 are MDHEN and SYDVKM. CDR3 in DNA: TGTGCCAGCAGTTTAGCGGGGGACAATGAGCAGTTCTTC. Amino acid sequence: CASSLAGDNEQFF.

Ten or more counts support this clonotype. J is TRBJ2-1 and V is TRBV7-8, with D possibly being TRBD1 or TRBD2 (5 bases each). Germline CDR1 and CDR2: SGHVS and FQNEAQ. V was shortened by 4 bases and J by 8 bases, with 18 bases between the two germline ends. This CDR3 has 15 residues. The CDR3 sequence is CASSSTGGSVHEQFF. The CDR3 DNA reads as TGTGCCAGCAGCTCTACAGGTGGTAGCGTACATGAGCAGTTCTTC. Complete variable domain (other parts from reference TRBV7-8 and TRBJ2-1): GAGVSQSPRYKVAKRGQDVALRCDPISGHVSLFWYQQALGQGPEFLTYFQNEAQLDKSGLPSDRFFAERPEGSVSTLKIQRTQQEDSAVYLCASSSTGGSVHEQFFGPGTRLTVL.

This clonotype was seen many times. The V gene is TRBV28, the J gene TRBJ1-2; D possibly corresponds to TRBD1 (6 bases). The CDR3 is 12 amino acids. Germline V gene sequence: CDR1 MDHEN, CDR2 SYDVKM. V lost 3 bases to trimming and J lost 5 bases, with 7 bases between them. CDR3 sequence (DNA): TGTGCCAGCAGTTTTAGGGGGTATGGCTACACCTTC. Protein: CASSFRGYGYTF.

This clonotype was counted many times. CDR3 protein: CASSHVSDTGELFF. Written as DNA, the CDR3 is TGTGCCAGCAGCCACGTGAGTGACACCGGGGAGCTGTTTTTT. V gene TRBV3-1 combines with J gene TRBJ2-2, with D uncertain. This CDR3 is 14 amino acids long. Trimming pared 3 bases from V and 3 bases from J, leaving 8 bases between. CDR1 and CDR2 (germline): LGHDT, YNNKEL (reference sequence).

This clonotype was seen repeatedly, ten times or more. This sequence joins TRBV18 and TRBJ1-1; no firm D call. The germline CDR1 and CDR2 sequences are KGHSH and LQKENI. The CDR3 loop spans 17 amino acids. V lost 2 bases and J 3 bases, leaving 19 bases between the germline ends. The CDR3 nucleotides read TGTGCCAGCTCACCAAGAGCCAGATCGGGCCGGGACACTGAAGCTTTCTTT. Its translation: CASSPRARSGRDTEAFF. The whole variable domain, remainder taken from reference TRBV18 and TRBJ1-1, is NAGVMQNPRHLVRRRGQEARLRCSPMKGHSHVYWYRQLPEEGLKFMVYLQKENIIDESGMPKERFSAEFPKEGPSILRIQQVVRGDSAAYFCASSPRARSGRDTEAFFGQGTRLTVV.

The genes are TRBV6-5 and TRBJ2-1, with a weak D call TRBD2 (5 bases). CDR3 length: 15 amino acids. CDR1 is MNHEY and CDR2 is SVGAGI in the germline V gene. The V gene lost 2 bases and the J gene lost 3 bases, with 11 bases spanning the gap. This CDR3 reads CASSYRGVIYNEQFF. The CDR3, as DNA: TGTGCCAGCAGTTACCGGGGAGTAATCTACAATGAGCAGTTCTTC.

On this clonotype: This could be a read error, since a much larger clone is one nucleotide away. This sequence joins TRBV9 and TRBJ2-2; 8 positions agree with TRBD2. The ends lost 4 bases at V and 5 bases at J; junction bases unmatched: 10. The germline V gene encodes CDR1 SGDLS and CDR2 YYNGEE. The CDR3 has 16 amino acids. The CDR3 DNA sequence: TGTGCCAGCAGCCCCCGTAGTAGCGGGGAAACCGGGGAGCTGTTTTTT. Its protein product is CASSPRSSGETGELFF.

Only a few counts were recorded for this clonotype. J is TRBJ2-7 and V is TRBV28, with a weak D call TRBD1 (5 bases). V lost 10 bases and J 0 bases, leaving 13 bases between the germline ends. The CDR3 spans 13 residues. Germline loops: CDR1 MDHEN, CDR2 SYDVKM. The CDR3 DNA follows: TGTGCCACCAATTTAGGGGCCTCCTACGAGCAGTACTTC. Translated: CATNLGASYEQYF.

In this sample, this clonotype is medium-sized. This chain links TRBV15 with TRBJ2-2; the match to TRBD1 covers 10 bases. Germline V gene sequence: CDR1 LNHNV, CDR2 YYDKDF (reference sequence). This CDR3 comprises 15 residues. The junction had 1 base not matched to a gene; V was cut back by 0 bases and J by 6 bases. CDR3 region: CATSREGTGAGELFF. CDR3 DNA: TGTGCCACCAGCAGAGAGGGGACAGGGGCCGGGGAGCTGTTTTTT. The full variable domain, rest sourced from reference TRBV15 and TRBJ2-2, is DAMVIQNPRYQVTQFGKPVTLSCSQTLNHNVMYWYQQKSSQAPKLLFHYYDKDFNNEADTPDNFQSRRPNTSFCFLDIRSPGLGDTAMYLCATSREGTGAGELFFGEGSRLTVL.

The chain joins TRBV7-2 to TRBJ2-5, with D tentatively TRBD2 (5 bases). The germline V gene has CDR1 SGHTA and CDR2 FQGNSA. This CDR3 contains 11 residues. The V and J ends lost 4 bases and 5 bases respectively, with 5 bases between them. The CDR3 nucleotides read TGTGCCAGCAGCTGGAGGGAGACCCAGTACTTC. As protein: CASSWRETQYF.

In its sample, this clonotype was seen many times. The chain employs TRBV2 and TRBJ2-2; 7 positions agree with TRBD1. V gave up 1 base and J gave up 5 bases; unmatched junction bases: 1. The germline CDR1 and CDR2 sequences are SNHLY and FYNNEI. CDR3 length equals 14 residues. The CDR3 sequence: CASSEDRGTGELFF. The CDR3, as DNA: TGTGCCAGCAGTGAAGACAGGGGTACCGGGGAGCTGTTTTTT.

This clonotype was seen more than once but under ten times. The CDR3 spells CASRPQVSGNTIYF. The CDR3 coding sequence is TGCGCCAGCAGACCCCAAGTCTCTGGAAACACCATATATTTT. The chain combines TRBV5-1 with TRBJ1-3; D not certain. The CDR3 runs to 14 residues. The V end lost 5 bases, the J end lost 0 bases, and 9 bases lay between the germline ends. The germline CDR1 and CDR2 sequences are SGHRS and YFSETQ.

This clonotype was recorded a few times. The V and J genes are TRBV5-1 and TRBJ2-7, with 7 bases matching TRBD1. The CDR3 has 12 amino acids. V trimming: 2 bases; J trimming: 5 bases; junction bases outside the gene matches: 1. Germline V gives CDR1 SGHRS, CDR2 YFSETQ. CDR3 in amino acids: CASSFQGDEQYF. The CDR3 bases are TGCGCCAGCAGCTTCCAGGGGGACGAGCAGTACTTC. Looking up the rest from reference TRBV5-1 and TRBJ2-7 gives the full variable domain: KAGVTQTPRYLIKTRGQQVTLSCSPISGHRSVSWYQQTPGQGLQFLFEYFSETQRNKGNFPGRFSGRQFSNSRSEMNVSTLELGDSALYLCASSFQGDEQYFGPGTRLTVT.

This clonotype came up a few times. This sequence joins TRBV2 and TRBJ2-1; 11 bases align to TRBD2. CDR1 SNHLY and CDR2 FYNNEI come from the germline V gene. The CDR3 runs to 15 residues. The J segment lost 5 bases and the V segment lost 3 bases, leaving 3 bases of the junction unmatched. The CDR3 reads CASSDSSGGDNEQFF. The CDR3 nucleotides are TGTGCCAGCAGTGATAGTAGCGGGGGGGACAATGAGCAGTTCTTC.

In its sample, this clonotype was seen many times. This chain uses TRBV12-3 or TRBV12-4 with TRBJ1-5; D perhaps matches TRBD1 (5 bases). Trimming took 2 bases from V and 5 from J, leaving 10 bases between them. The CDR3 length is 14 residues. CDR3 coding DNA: TGTGCCAGCAGTTTATGGGACGGTTATCAGCCCCAGCATTTT. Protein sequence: CASSLWDGYQPQHF.

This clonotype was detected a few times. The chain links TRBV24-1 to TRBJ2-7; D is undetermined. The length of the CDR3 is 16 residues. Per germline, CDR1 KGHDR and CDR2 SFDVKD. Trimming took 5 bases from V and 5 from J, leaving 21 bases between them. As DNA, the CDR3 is TGTGCCACCAGTGCACCGGGCCGTTCAATGGGCGACGAGCAGTACTTC. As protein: CATSAPGRSMGDEQYF.

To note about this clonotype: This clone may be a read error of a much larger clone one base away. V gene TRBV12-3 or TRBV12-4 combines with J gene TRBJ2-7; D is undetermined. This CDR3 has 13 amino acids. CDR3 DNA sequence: TGTACCAGCAGTTTAAGGCTGCAATACGAGCAGTACTTC. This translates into CTSSLRLQYEQYF.

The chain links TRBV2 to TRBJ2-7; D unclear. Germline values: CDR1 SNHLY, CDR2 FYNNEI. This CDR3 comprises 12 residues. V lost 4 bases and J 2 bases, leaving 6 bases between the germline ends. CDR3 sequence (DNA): TGTGCCAGCAGTGCCCCCCCCTACGAGCAGTACTTC. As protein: CASSAPPYEQYF.

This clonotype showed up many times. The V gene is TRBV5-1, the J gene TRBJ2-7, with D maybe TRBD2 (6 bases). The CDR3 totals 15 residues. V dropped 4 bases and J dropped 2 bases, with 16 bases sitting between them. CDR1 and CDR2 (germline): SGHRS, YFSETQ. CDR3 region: CASSPQAGLPYEQYF. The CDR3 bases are TGCGCCAGCAGCCCCCAGGCGGGACTCCCCTACGAGCAGTACTTC. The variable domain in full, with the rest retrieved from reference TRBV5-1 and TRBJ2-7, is KAGVTQTPRYLIKTRGQQVTLSCSPISGHRSVSWYQQTPGQGLQFLFEYFSETQRNKGNFPGRFSGRQFSNSRSEMNVSTLELGDSALYLCASSPQAGLPYEQYFGPGTRLTVT.

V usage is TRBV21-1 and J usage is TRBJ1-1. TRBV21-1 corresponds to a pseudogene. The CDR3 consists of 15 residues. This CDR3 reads CASSKAEYGNTEAFF. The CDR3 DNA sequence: TGTGCCAGCAGCAAAGCAGAATATGGGAACACTGAAGCTTTCTTT.